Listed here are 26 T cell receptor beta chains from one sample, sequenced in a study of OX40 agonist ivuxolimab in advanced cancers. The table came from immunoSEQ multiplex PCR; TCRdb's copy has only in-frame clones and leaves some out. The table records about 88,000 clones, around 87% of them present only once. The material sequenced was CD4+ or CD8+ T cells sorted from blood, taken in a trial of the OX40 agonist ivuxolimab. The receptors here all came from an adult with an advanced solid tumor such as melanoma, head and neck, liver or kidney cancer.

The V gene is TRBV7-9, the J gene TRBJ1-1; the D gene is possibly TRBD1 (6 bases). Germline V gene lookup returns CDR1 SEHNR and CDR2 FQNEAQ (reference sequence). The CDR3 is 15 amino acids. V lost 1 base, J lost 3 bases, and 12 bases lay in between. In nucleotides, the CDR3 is TGTGCCAGCAGCTTAGGCACGGGACACCACACTGAAGCTTTCTTT. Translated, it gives CASSLGTGHHTEAFF.

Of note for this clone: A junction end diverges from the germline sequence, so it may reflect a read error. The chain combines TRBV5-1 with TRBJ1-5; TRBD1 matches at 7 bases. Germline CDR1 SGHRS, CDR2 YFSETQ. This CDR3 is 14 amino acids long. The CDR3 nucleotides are TGCGCCAGCAGCCGACAGGGAGGCAATCAGCTCCAGCATTTT. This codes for CASSRQGGNQLQHF. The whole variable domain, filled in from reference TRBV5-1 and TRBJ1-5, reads KAGVTQTPRYLIKTRGQQVTLSCSPISGHRSVSWYQQTPGQGLQFLFEYFSETQRNKGNFPGRFSGRQFSNSRSEMNVSTLELGDSALYLCASSRQGGNQLQHFGDGTRLSIL.

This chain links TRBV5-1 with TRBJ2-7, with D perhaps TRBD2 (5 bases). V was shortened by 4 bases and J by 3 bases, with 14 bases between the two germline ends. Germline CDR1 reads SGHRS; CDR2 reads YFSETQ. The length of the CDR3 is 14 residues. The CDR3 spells CASSPGRDSYEQYF. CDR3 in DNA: TGCGCCAGCAGCCCCGGACGGGATAGCTACGAGCAGTACTTC.

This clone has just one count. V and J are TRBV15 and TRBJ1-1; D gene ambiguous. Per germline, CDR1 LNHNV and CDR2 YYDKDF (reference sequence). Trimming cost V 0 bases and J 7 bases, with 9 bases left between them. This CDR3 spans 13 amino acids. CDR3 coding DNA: TGTGCCACCAGCAGAGATCGGCCAGTTGAAGCTTTCTTT. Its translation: CATSRDRPVEAFF.

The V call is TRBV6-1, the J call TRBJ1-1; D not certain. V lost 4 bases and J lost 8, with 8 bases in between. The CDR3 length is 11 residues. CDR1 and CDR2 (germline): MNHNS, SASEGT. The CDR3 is CASSVNWEAFF. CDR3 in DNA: TGTGCCAGCAGTGTTAATTGGGAAGCTTTCTTT.

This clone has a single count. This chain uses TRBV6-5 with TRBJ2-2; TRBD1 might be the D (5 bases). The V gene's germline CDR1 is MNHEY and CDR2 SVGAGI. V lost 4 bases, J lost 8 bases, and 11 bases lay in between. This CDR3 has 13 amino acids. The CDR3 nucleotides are TGTGCCAGCAGTTCGGACACACCAGGGGAGCTGTTTTTT. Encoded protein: CASSSDTPGELFF.

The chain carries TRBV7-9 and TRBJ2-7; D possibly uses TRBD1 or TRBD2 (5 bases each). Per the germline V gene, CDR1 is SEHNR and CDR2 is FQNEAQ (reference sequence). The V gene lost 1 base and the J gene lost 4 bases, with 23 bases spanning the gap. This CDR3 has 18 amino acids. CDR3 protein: CASSLGDPRRHWVYEQYF. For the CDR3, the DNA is TGTGCCAGCAGCTTAGGGGACCCACGCCGTCATTGGGTTTACGAGCAGTACTTC.

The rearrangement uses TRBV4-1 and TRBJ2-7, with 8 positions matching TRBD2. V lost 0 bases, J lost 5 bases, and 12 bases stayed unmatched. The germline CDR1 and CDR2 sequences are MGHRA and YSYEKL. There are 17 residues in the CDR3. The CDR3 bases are TGCGCCAGCAGCCAAGATAGGACGCGGGGGGCCCCCCACGAGCAGTACTTC. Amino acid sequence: CASSQDRTRGAPHEQYF.

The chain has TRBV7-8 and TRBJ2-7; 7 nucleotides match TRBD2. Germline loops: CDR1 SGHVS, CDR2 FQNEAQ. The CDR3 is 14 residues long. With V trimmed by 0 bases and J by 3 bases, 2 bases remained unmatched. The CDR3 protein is CASSLASSGYEQYF. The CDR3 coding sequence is TGTGCCAGCAGCTTAGCTTCTAGCGGCTACGAGCAGTACTTC.

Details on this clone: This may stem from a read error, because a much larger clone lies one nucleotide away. CDR3 in amino acids: CASSLEVGVGTGELFF. The CDR3 DNA reads TGTGCCAGCAGCTTAGAAGTCGGGGTGGGCACCGGGGAGCTGTTTTTT. The V call is TRBV11-3, the J call TRBJ2-2, with D tentatively TRBD2 (5 bases). Germline lookup yields CDR1 SGHNT and CDR2 YENEEA. The CDR3 totals 16 residues. Trimming left V 0 bases short and J 4 bases short, with 12 bases between.

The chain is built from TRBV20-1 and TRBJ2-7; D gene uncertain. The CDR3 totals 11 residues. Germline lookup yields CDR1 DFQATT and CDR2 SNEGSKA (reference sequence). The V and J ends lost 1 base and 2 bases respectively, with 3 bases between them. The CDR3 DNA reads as TGCAGTGCTAGAGGGCCCTACGAGCAGTACTTC. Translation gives CSARGPYEQYF.

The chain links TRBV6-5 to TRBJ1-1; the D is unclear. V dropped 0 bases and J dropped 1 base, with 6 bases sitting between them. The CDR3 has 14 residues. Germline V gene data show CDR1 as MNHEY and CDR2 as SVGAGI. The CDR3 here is CASSYSPRNTEAFF. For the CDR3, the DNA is TGTGCCAGCAGTTACTCTCCACGGAACACTGAAGCTTTCTTT.

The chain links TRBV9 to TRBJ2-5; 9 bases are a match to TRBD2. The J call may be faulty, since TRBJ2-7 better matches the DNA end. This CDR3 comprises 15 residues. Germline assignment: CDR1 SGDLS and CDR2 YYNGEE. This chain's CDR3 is CASSRMTSGSYEQYF. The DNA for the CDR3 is TGTGCCAGCAGCAGAATGACTAGCGGCTCCTACGAGCAGTACTTC.

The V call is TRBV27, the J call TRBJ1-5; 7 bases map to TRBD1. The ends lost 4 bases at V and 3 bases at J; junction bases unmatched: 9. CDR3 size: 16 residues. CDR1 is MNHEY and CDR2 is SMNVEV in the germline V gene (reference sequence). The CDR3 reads CASSSAGGSDNQPQHF. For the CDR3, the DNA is TGTGCCAGCAGTTCTGCAGGGGGTAGCGACAATCAGCCCCAGCATTTT.

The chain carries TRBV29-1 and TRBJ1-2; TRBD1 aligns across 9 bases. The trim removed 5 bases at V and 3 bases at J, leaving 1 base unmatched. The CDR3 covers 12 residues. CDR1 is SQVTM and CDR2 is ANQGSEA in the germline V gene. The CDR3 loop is CSVRTGDYGYTF. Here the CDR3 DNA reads TGCAGCGTTAGGACAGGGGACTATGGCTACACCTTC.

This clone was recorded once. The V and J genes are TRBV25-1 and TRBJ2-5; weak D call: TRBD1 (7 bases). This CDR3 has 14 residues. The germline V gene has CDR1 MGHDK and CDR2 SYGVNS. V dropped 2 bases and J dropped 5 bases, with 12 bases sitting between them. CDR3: CASSEGRGRETQYF. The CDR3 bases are TGTGCCAGCAGTGAAGGCAGGGGGAGGGAGACCCAGTACTTC.

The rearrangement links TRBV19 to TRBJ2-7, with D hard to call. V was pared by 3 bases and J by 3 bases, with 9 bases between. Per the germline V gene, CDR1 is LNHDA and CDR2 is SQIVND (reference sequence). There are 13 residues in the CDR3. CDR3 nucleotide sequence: TGTGCCAGTAGTATTCAGGTCCGCTACGAGCAGTACTTC. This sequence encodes CASSIQVRYEQYF.

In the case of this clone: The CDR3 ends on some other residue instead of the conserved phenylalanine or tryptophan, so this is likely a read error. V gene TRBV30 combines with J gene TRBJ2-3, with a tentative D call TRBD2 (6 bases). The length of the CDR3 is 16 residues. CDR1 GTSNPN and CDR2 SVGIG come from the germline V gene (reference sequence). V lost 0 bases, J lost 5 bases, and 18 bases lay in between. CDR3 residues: CAWSVLGGAQGDTQYL. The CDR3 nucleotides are TGTGCCTGGAGTGTACTAGGAGGGGCGCAAGGAGATACGCAGTATCTT.

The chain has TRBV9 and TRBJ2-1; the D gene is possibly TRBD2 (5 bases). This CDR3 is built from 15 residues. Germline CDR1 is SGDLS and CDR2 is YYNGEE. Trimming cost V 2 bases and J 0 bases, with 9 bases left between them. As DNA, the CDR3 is TGTGCCAGCAGCGTCAGCGGTAGCTCCTACAATGAGCAGTTCTTC. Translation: CASSVSGSSYNEQFF.

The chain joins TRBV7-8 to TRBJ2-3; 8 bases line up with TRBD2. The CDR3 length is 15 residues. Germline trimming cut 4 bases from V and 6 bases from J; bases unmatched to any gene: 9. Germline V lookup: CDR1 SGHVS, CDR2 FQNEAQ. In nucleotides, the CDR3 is TGTGCCAGCAGCTCCCGCGGGGGGCCGGGGGATACGCAGTATTTT. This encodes CASSSRGGPGDTQYF.

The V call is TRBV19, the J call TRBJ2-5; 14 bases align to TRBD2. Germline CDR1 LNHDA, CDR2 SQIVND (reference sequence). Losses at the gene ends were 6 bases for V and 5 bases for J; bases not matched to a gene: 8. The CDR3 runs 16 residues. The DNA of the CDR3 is TGTGCCAGTAGCACGCGGACTAGCGGGGGGTCCGAGACCCAGTACTTC. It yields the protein CASSTRTSGGSETQYF.

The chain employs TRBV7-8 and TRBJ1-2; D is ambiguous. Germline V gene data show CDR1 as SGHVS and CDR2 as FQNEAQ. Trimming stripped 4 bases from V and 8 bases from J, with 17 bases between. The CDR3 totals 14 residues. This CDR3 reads CASSSTAGERGYTF. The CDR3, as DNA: TGTGCCAGCAGCTCGACGGCCGGGGAACGAGGCTACACCTTC.

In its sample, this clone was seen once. The CDR3 DNA sequence: TGTGCCAGCAGCCCCAAGATGAGGGTGGAAGGAGGAAACACCATATATTTT. Translation gives CASSPKMRVEGGNTIYF. The rearrangement joins TRBV9 to TRBJ1-3; D gene ambiguous. The CDR3 runs 17 residues. Germline V gene data show CDR1 as SGDLS and CDR2 as YYNGEE. Trimming stripped 4 bases from V and 4 bases from J, with 21 bases between. Variable domain in full (rest from reference TRBV9 and TRBJ1-3): DSGVTQTPKHLITATGQRVTLRCSPRSGDLSVYWYQQSLDQGLQFLIQYYNGEERAKGNILERFSAQQFPDLHSELNLSSLELGDSALYFCASSPKMRVEGGNTIYFGEGSWLTVV.

CDR3 sequence reads: CASSRQHLTGELFF. CDR3 DNA: TGTGCCAGCAGCCGACAGCATTTAACCGGGGAGCTGTTTTTT. This sequence joins TRBV14 and TRBJ2-2; D might be TRBD1 (5 bases). CDR3 length equals 14 residues. Germline CDR1 is SGHDN and CDR2 is FVKESK. V lost 4 bases to trimming and J lost 5 bases, with 11 bases between them. The variable domain in full, with the rest retrieved from reference TRBV14 and TRBJ2-2, is EAGVTQFPSHSVIEKGQTVTLRCDPISGHDNLYWYRRVMGKEIKFLLHFVKESKQDESGMPNNRFLAERTGGTYSTLKVQPAELEDSGVYFCASSRQHLTGELFFGEGSRLTVL.

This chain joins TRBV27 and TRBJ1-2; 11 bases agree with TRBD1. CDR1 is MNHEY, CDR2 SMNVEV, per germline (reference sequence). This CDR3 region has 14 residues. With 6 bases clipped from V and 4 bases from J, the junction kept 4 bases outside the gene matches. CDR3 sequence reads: CASSRGTGGYGYTF. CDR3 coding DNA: TGTGCCAGCAGCCGAGGGACAGGGGGCTATGGCTACACCTTC.

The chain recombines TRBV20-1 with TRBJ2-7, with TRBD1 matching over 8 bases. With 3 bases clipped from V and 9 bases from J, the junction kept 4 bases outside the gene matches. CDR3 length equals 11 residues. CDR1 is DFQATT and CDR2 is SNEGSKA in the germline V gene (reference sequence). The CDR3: CSARDGTGQYF. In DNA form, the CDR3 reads TGCAGTGCTAGGGACGGGACAGGGCAGTACTTC.